This T cell receptor beta chain was profiled in a study of shared clonotypes between healthy human individuals. The study's findings and limits: The represented genetic and exposure-history diversity was limited by the small number of donors.

The CDR3 loop spans 16 amino acids. With 9 bases clipped from V and 3 bases from J, the junction kept 14 bases outside the gene matches. Germline V gene sequence: CDR1 SEHNR, CDR2 FQNEAQ (reference sequence). Method: immunoSEQ multiplex PCR; TCRdb's copy keeps in-frame clones and lacks some. Altogether 450,000 to 700,000 clones are present, around 95% being singletons, with the ten largest covering roughly 0.1%. Naive CD8 cells lacked CD45RO, underwent positive selection for CCR7 and left out terminally differentiated effector memory CD45RA+ cells. As concerns this clone: The antigen remains unidentified.

This chain uses TRBV7-9 with TRBJ2-1; 7 bases map to TRBD2. The sequenced material came from naive CD8+ T cells sorted from blood. The source of this sequence is a woman in her twenties or thirties in good health. CDR3 protein: CASERDVGELYNEQFF. The CDR3 nucleotides read TGTGCCAGTGAGCGGGATGTGGGAGAGCTCTACAATGAGCAGTTCTTC.